These 31 T cell receptor beta chains originate from one sample sequenced in a study of blood T cell repertoires in COVID-19. Repertoires were generated with immunoSEQ multiplex PCR, while TCRdb's copy carries only in-frame clones and drops some. The sample has about 270,000 clones; 82% are singletons. The specimen sequenced was peripheral blood. The origin of the receptors is a young woman with acute or convalescent COVID-19.

This chain uses TRBV19 with TRBJ1-2; 8 nucleotides line up with TRBD1. Losses at the gene ends were 5 bases for V and 6 bases for J; bases not matched to a gene: 8. The CDR3 sequence is 14 residues long. CDR1 and CDR2 from the germline V gene are LNHDA and SQIVND (reference sequence). As DNA, the CDR3 is TGTGCCAGTAGTGCCAGGACAGGGTCGCATGGCTACACCTTC. Residues: CASSARTGSHGYTF. The entire variable domain, with the rest obtained from reference TRBV19 and TRBJ1-2, is as follows: DGGITQSPKYLFRKEGQNVTLSCEQNLNHDAMYWYRQDPGQGLRLIYYSQIVNDFQKGDIAEGYSVSREKKESFPLTVTSAQKNPTAFYLCASSARTGSHGYTFGSGTRLTVV.

The chain uses TRBV20-1 and TRBJ1-5; no clear D gene. V was shortened by 3 bases and J by 8 bases, with 29 bases between the two germline ends. The CDR3 consists of 18 residues. Looked up from germline, CDR1 is DFQATT and CDR2 is SNEGSKA (reference sequence). The CDR3, as DNA: TGCAGTGCTAGTCCCGCTGCTTCACTCGGGGTTTTCGGAAAGCCCCAGCATTTT. It is translated as CSASPAASLGVFGKPQHF.

This sequence joins TRBV6-6 and TRBJ1-5; TRBD1 matches at 7 bases. Unmatched junction bases numbered 11, after V lost 5 bases and J lost 1 base. The CDR3 loop spans 17 amino acids. In germline, CDR1 is MNHNY, CDR2 SVGAGI (reference sequence). The CDR3 DNA is TGTGCCAGCAGTCCCTCCCGACAGGGAACCAGCAATCAGCCCCAGCATTTT. Protein sequence: CASSPSRQGTSNQPQHF.

The chain combines TRBV28 with TRBJ2-3; 10 bases are shared with TRBD2. This CDR3 spans 19 amino acids. From germline, CDR1 is MDHEN and CDR2 SYDVKM. The V gene end was trimmed by 2 bases and the J gene end by 2 bases; junction bases not matched to a gene: 13. CDR3 residues: CASSLVADWTSGNTDTQYF. CDR3 coding DNA: TGTGCCAGCAGTTTAGTGGCGGATTGGACTAGCGGAAACACAGATACGCAGTATTTT.

This chain connects TRBV19 to TRBJ1-1; no definite D call. Germline CDR1 and CDR2: LNHDA and SQIVND (reference sequence). V dropped 0 bases and J dropped 1 base, with 9 bases sitting between them. CDR3 length: 15 amino acids. CDR3 nucleotide sequence: TGTGCCAGTAGTATAGACGGGTCCCCGAACACTGAAGCTTTCTTT. Translating gives CASSIDGSPNTEAFF.

This clone has more than one count but fewer than ten. This sequence joins TRBV5-1 and TRBJ1-6; D is ambiguous. V gave up 4 bases and J gave up 9 bases, with 11 bases separating them. Germline-derived CDR1 and CDR2 are SGHRS and YFSETQ. This CDR3 is 13 amino acids long. In nucleotides, the CDR3 is TGCGCCAGCAGCACCCTTACGGGTTCACCCCTCCACTTT. Amino acid sequence: CASSTLTGSPLHF.

This sequence joins TRBV7-2 and TRBJ1-1; tentative D call: TRBD1 (6 bases). The CDR3 is 14 amino acids. Trimming took off 1 base at V and 10 bases at J, with 16 bases between the two ends. Per germline, CDR1 SGHTA and CDR2 FQGNSA. CDR3 sequence reads: CASSLGQAVGGAFF. The DNA of the CDR3 is TGTGCCAGCAGCTTAGGACAGGCGGTCGGAGGAGCTTTCTTT.

The chain has TRBV27 and TRBJ2-1; D is unclear. V lost 4 bases and J lost 5, with 3 bases in between. This CDR3 region has 11 residues. Germline assignment: CDR1 MNHEY and CDR2 SMNVEV (reference sequence). CDR3 sequence: CASSSNNEQFF. CDR3 nucleotides: TGTGCCAGCAGTTCTAACAATGAGCAGTTCTTC.

The rearrangement uses TRBV9 and TRBJ2-1; unclear D gene. Trimming removed 0 bases from V and 0 bases from J, with 7 bases in between. CDR3 length: 15 amino acids. Germline values: CDR1 SGDLS, CDR2 YYNGEE. This CDR3 reads CASSVVSSSYNEQFF. In nucleotides, the CDR3 is TGTGCCAGCAGCGTAGTTTCTAGCTCCTACAATGAGCAGTTCTTC. Full variable domain (rest looked up from reference TRBV9 and TRBJ2-1): DSGVTQTPKHLITATGQRVTLRCSPRSGDLSVYWYQQSLDQGLQFLIQYYNGEERAKGNILERFSAQQFPDLHSELNLSSLELGDSALYFCASSVVSSSYNEQFFGPGTRLTVL.

The chain is built from TRBV7-9 and TRBJ2-5, with a tentative D call TRBD1 (5 bases). The CDR3 sequence is 15 residues long. The germline gives CDR1 SEHNR, CDR2 FQNEAQ (reference sequence). V lost 1 base to trimming and J lost 3 bases, with 12 bases between them. The CDR3 DNA follows: TGTGCCAGCAGCTTAGTACCACAGGTGAAAGAGACCCAGTACTTC. Its translation is CASSLVPQVKETQYF.

This clone came up once. The V and J genes are TRBV5-1 and TRBJ2-2; a possible D gene is TRBD2 (6 bases). V gave up 0 bases and J gave up 5 bases, with 11 bases separating them. The V gene's germline CDR1 is SGHRS and CDR2 YFSETQ. This CDR3 is 15 amino acids long. CDR3 sequence reads: CASSLVASGTGELFF. The CDR3 nucleotides read TGCGCCAGCAGCTTGGTAGCCAGCGGGACCGGGGAGCTGTTTTTT.

The rearrangement uses TRBV28 and TRBJ2-3; no clear D. Germline CDR1 is MDHEN and CDR2 is SYDVKM. Trimming cost V 7 bases and J 5 bases, with 10 bases left between them. The CDR3 contains 12 residues. The CDR3 nucleotides read TGTGCCAGCACGAGGTACGGAGATACGCAGTATTTT. As protein: CASTRYGDTQYF.

The chain employs TRBV6-6 and TRBJ1-5; 8 bases are shared with TRBD1. The CDR3 runs to 16 residues. The V and J ends lost 0 bases and 7 bases, in that order; junction bases with no gene match: 8. Germline CDR1 reads MNHNY; CDR2 reads SVGAGI (reference sequence). The CDR3 is CASSYSGQGARQPQHF. CDR3 sequence (DNA): TGTGCCAGCAGTTACTCGGGGCAGGGGGCCCGACAGCCCCAGCATTTT.

The chain recombines TRBV5-1 with TRBJ2-1; 7 bases are a match to TRBD2. CDR3 length: 16 residues. In germline, CDR1 is SGHRS, CDR2 YFSETQ. Trimming cost V 2 bases and J 8 bases; bases outside gene matches: 13. CDR3 DNA sequence: TGCGCCAGCAGCTTAGGGAAGCGGGGTTGGGGCGATGAGCAGTTCTTC. It specifies CASSLGKRGWGDEQFF.

The table lists this clone with a few counts. The rearrangement joins TRBV6-2 or TRBV6-3 to TRBJ1-2; 8 bases are a match to TRBD1. Per germline, CDR1 MNHEY and CDR2 SVGEGT. This CDR3 comprises 14 residues. V gave up 5 bases and J gave up 4 bases; unmatched junction bases: 6. In nucleotides, the CDR3 is TGTGCCAGCAGTCCCAGGGGGCAGACCTATGGCTACACCTTC. The encoded protein is CASSPRGQTYGYTF.

On this clone: At one boundary the junction diverges from the germline segment, which might be a read error. The chain recombines TRBV7-2 with TRBJ1-2; 9 bases line up with TRBD1. The length of the CDR3 is 16 residues. CDR1 is SGHTA, CDR2 FQGNSA, per germline. The CDR3 loop is CASKLGQGAAKYGYTF. CDR3 DNA: TGTGCCAGCAAATTGGGACAGGGTGCGGCTAAGTATGGCTACACCTTC.

The chain is built from TRBV10-3 and TRBJ2-5; no clear D gene. V was pared by 4 bases and J by 5 bases, with 11 bases between. CDR3 length: 13 residues. The germline V gene encodes CDR1 ENHRY and CDR2 SYGVKD. The CDR3 spells CAISVQALETQYF. CDR3 DNA: TGTGCCATCAGTGTTCAAGCGTTGGAGACCCAGTACTTC.

This clone showed up just a few times. The rearrangement links TRBV7-9 to TRBJ1-2; TRBD1 might be the D (5 bases). Germline loops: CDR1 SEHNR, CDR2 FQNEAQ (reference sequence). This CDR3 comprises 15 residues. The V end lost 2 bases, the J end lost 3 bases, and 13 bases lay between the germline ends. CDR3 sequence reads: CASSLYGRDYYGYTF. CDR3 coding DNA: TGTGCCAGCAGCTTATATGGCAGGGACTACTATGGCTACACCTTC.

V gene TRBV27 combines with J gene TRBJ2-3, with 9 bases that match TRBD2. Germline V gene data show CDR1 as MNHEY and CDR2 as SMNVEV (reference sequence). Germline trimming cut 7 bases from V and 0 bases from J; bases unmatched to any gene: 5. This CDR3 is built from 15 residues. DNA for the CDR3: TGTGCCAGCAATTCTCTAGCGGGGAGCACAGATACGCAGTATTTT. Translating gives CASNSLAGSTDTQYF.

The rearrangement joins TRBV7-2 to TRBJ1-2; D remains unclear. The CDR3 runs 16 residues. The germline gives CDR1 SGHTA, CDR2 FQGNSA. The germline V and J ends were trimmed by 2 bases and 4 bases, with 17 bases remaining between them. This CDR3 reads CASSLNILGGFYGYTF. CDR3 nucleotides: TGTGCCAGCAGCTTAAACATACTAGGAGGGTTCTATGGCTACACCTTC.

The chain couples TRBV6-4 to TRBJ2-3; unclear D gene. CDR3 length equals 16 residues. The V end was cut by 0 bases, the J end by 4 bases, with 14 bases between. The germline V gene encodes CDR1 MRHNA and CDR2 SNTAGT. Written as DNA, the CDR3 is TGTGCCAGCAGTGACTCGAGTTTCGATCCACCAGATACGCAGTATTTT. Translated: CASSDSSFDPPDTQYF.

V is TRBV15 and J is TRBJ2-2, with D possibly matching TRBD1 (7 bases). The CDR3 sequence is 23 residues long. Trimming pared 0 bases from V and 4 bases from J, leaving 33 bases between. Germline loops: CDR1 LNHNV, CDR2 YYDKDF (reference sequence). The CDR3 loop reads CATSRDGPAPPTGIAEITGELFF. The DNA of the CDR3 is TGTGCCACCAGCAGAGATGGTCCCGCCCCTCCGACAGGGATAGCGGAGATCACCGGGGAGCTGTTTTTT.

The V gene is TRBV18, the J gene TRBJ1-6; tentatively, D is TRBD1 (5 bases). Germline V gives CDR1 KGHSH, CDR2 LQKENI. This CDR3 region has 11 residues. Trimming removed 6 bases from V and 12 bases from J, with 9 bases in between. The CDR3 here is CASSAGGPLHF. The CDR3 nucleotides are TGTGCCAGCTCGGCCGGGGGACCCCTCCACTTT.

The rearrangement links TRBV5-4 to TRBJ2-7, with 7 bases lining up with TRBD1. This CDR3 region has 14 residues. Germline CDR1 is SGHNT and CDR2 is YYREEE (reference sequence). The V segment lost 4 bases and the J segment 0 bases; nucleotides outside the gene matches: 4. The CDR3 reads CASSPGQNSYEQYF. The CDR3 coding sequence is TGTGCCAGCAGCCCGGGACAGAACTCCTACGAGCAGTACTTC.

The chain couples TRBV25-1 to TRBJ1-6; no clear D. Germline values: CDR1 MGHDK, CDR2 SYGVNS. The V gene lost 7 bases and the J gene lost 8 bases, with 24 bases spanning the gap. The CDR3 totals 17 residues. The CDR3 protein is CASTGSGWEGIDSPLHF. CDR3 in DNA: TGTGCCAGCACCGGGTCTGGGTGGGAGGGAATCGATTCACCCCTCCACTTT.

The chain is built from TRBV5-1 and TRBJ1-1; no definite D call. This CDR3 contains 15 residues. CDR1 and CDR2 from the germline V gene are SGHRS and YFSETQ. With 0 bases removed from V and 5 bases from J, the gap between germline ends came to 14 bases. This CDR3 reads CASSLGSPAGTEAFF. CDR3 bases: TGCGCCAGCAGCTTGGGGTCACCGGCGGGTACTGAAGCTTTCTTT.

The chain recombines TRBV30 with TRBJ1-5, with 8 bases matching TRBD1. The CDR3 sequence is 15 residues long. V dropped 3 bases and J dropped 4; count of bases not matched to a gene: 8. In germline, CDR1 is GTSNPN, CDR2 SVGIG (reference sequence). CDR3 in DNA: TGTGCCTGGAGCACGGACAGGGCGTTTAATCAGCCCCAGCATTTT. Its protein is CAWSTDRAFNQPQHF. The complete variable domain, with remaining parts taken from reference TRBV30 and TRBJ1-5, reads SQTIHQWPATLVQPVGSPLSLECTVEGTSNPNLYWYRQAAGRGLQLLFYSVGIGQISSEVPQNLSASRPQDRQFILSSKKLLLSDSGFYLCAWSTDRAFNQPQHFGDGTRLSIL.

Remarks on this clone: The junction departs from the called germline gene at one end, perhaps through a read error. This chain links TRBV6-2 or TRBV6-3 with TRBJ1-5; 7 bases fit TRBD1. CDR1 is MNHEY and CDR2 is SVGEGT in the germline V gene. The length of the CDR3 is 15 residues. CDR3 in DNA: TGTGCCGGCAGCCCACAGGGGATTAGCAATCAGCCCCAGCATTTT. Translating gives CAGSPQGISNQPQHF.

The chain uses TRBV9 and TRBJ2-3; 7 bases fit TRBD1. Germline loops: CDR1 SGDLS, CDR2 YYNGEE. The CDR3 length is 15 residues. With V trimmed by 3 bases and J by 3 bases, 7 bases remained unmatched. In DNA, the CDR3 is TGTGCCAGCAGCGGGCGACAGGGTGAGACAGATACGCAGTATTTT. This gives the protein CASSGRQGETDTQYF.

The V gene is TRBV19, the J gene TRBJ2-2; no firm D call. The CDR3 runs to 14 residues. The germline V gene encodes CDR1 LNHDA and CDR2 SQIVND (reference sequence). V shed 4 bases and J shed 7 bases, with 13 bases lying between them. The CDR3 loop reads CASSKSSVGGELFF. In DNA, the CDR3 is TGTGCCAGTAGTAAATCCAGCGTTGGCGGGGAGCTGTTTTTT. Filled out from reference TRBV19 and TRBJ2-2, the complete variable domain reads DGGITQSPKYLFRKEGQNVTLSCEQNLNHDAMYWYRQDPGQGLRLIYYSQIVNDFQKGDIAEGYSVSREKKESFPLTVTSAQKNPTAFYLCASSKSSVGGELFFGEGSRLTVL.

The gene calls are TRBV4-2 and TRBJ2-3; tentatively, D is TRBD1 (6 bases). CDR1 and CDR2 from the germline V gene are LGHNA and YNFKEQ. V lost 1 base and J 1 base, leaving 12 bases between the germline ends. The CDR3 runs 16 residues. This CDR3 reads CASSQARAGGTDTQYF. CDR3 DNA sequence: TGTGCCAGCAGCCAAGCTAGGGCAGGGGGCACAGATACGCAGTATTTT.